This T cell receptor beta chain was obtained from a study of CD8+ T cells in alopecia areata (dated by TCRdb to between 2017 and 2018). Broadly, across the study: In both human patients and the C3H/HeJ mouse model, the study applied high-throughput TCRbeta sequencing to look at T cell clonal expansion in alopecia areata. TCRbeta CDR3 regions were amplified by immunoSEQ multiplex PCR with 35 Vbeta forward and 13 Jbeta reverse primers. On the human side, TCRbeta sequencing was run on scalp tissue and on sorted CD4+ and CD8+ peripheral blood T cells from healthy controls and from alopecia areata patients with either patchy or totalis/universalis disease. The RNA source kit depended on sample type: the PAXgene miRNA kit for fixed scalp, the miRNeasy kit for PBMCs, and the RNeasy kit for mouse skin. Scalp clonality was compared across normal scalp (n=4), patchy alopecia areata scalp (n=8), and alopecia totalis/universalis scalp (n=8). The research as a whole found: Resident alphabeta T cells in normal human skin are also sequenced, complicating scalp TCR repertoire analysis, unlike mouse skin dominated by gammadelta T cells. Compared with normal scalp, lesional scalp had higher clonality and more expanded CD8+ clones, particularly in alopecia totalis/universalis, a pattern that suggests antigenic drive. TCR sequences shared between patients were less clear than in mice, possibly partly because of HLA diversity in the patient population.

Sequences GTSNPN (CDR1) and SVGIG (CDR2) are obtained from the germline V gene (reference sequence). From its cysteine to its phenylalanine, the CDR3 spans 12 amino acids. Only the CDR3 DNA stays, 36 bases, in frame from base 1. As to this clone: Its specific antigen is unknown. No base quality values were provided; no much bigger clone lies one nucleotide off.

From alopecia areata patients, peripheral blood was collected along with lesional scalp punch biopsies. PBMCs were isolated by density centrifugation and stained for CD3, CD4 and CD8, and CD4+ and CD8+ T cells were sorted on a FACSAria. Alopecia areata patients who were not treated were recruited through a multicenter biomarker study. For five biomarker-study patients, blood CD8+ T cells were further sorted into NKG2D-low and NKG2D-high fractions. Library preparation was by the immunoSEQ multiplex PCR assay. To provide template for TCR sequencing, every sample had RNA extracted and reverse transcribed into cDNA. SuperScript III was used to make first-strand cDNA, primed with a 2:1 mix of oligo-dT and random hexamers. A synthetic immune receptor repertoire was used to measure amplification bias, and any remaining bias was corrected computationally. From the authors' description of their analysis: Raw reads were preprocessed to remove errors, and CDR3 was defined according to IMGT conventions as the region from the conserved cysteine to phenylalanine. Clonality was computed by normalizing Shannon entropy by log2 of the number of productive unique TCRs and subtracting the result from 1. Scalp TCRbeta sequences were cross-referenced with sorted blood CD4 and CD8 repertoires so that the CD4 or CD8 identity of scalp clones could be inferred. TCRdb obtained this table from immuneACCESS and retained in-frame rearrangements with V and J assigned. These tables miss some clones; where compared with another copy, unresolved V genes account for less than half of the shortfall, and the remainder is unexplained. That table gives V, J and clone size, and the DNA gave D and trimming. In all, the sample holds 60,000 to 65,000 clones, and roughly 47% of those were seen once. The ten biggest clones cover roughly half of the sample.

Sample: NKG2D-low CD8+ T cells sorted from blood. The cell subset or site tag for this specimen amounts to: sorted CD8+ NKG2D-low blood T cells. The chain uses TRBV30 and TRBJ2-5; a confident D gene designation cannot be given. The end of the DNA is better explained by TRBJ2-7, so the J call may be wrong. The sequence was obtained from a human donor with alopecia areata. The sequenced DNA: TGTGCCTGGAGTGTTTTAGGGAACGAGCAGTACTTC. The resulting protein is CAWSVLGNEQYF.